This T cell receptor beta chain was sequenced for a study of CXCR3-negative and CXCR3-positive naive CD8 T cells. Overall study context: Roughly 135 million TRB reads were obtained overall (about 1.5 +/- 0.3 million per library).

With regard to this clonotype: What it binds is not known.

General study points: In CXCR3-positive naive cells, the TRB CDR3s were more hydrophobic than in CXCR3-negative naive cells. In naive cells, CXCR3-negative and CXCR3-positive subsets had similar TRBV-TRBJ usage; memory cells differed. Naive subsets expressed similar surface CD5; TRB CDR3 features served to infer TCR strength.

Germline V CDR1 and CDR2: SGHVS, FNYEAQ. The CDR3 extends over 14 amino acids. UMI labels and 5' RACE were used to prepare the TRB cDNA libraries. Each CDR3 protein gets one entry in TCRdb, which reprocessed the 5' RACE reads and gives no DNA. This sample contains under 150,000 distinct CDR3 sequences. The chain combines TRBV7-6 with TRBJ2-7; TCRdb designates TRBD1, a call that cannot be tested without DNA. This clonotype originated in a human donor in good health. Some clones in this sample may be carry-over from other donors' samples. Source material: naive CXCR3+ CD8+ T cells from blood. The sample's subset: CD45RO-CCR7+CD27+CD95- naive CD8+ T cells expressing CXCR3 (TNR3+). The CDR3 is CASSQGTERYEQYF.